Below, 29 T cell receptor beta chains from the same sample are listed, as sequenced in a study of blood T cells in healthy people across ages. Alongside a J-beta primer mix, a sample-barcoded 5' primer served in a second PCR lasting about 7 to 11 cycles. Via MiXCR, TCRdb re-called the 5' RACE reads, giving one row per CDR3 protein. The sample shows about 1.5 million distinct CDR3 sequences, under 55% of them seen only once. The source material was blood. These receptors were taken from a woman between 18 and 29 years old in good health.

The chain employs TRBV28 and TRBJ2-3; 9 bases are shared with TRBD2. J gave up 12 bases and V 3 bases, and 4 bases lay outside the gene matches. The CDR3 consists of 12 residues. Germline values: CDR1 MDHEN, CDR2 SYDVKM. The CDR3 DNA reads as TGTGCCAGCAGTTTCGGTAGCGGGGGACAGTATTTT. As protein: CASSFGSGGQYF.

This chain's CDR3 is CASSRGDGYNEQFF. In DNA, the CDR3 is TGTGCCAGCAGCCGAGGGGACGGATACAATGAGCAGTTCTTC. V gene TRBV11-2 combines with J gene TRBJ2-1; D could derive from TRBD1 or TRBD2 (5 bases each). Germline CDR1 and CDR2: SGHAT and FQNNGV. Trimming took off 5 bases at V and 4 bases at J, with 12 bases between the two ends. The CDR3 extends over 14 amino acids.

This clonotype has a handful of counts. This chain joins TRBV5-1 and TRBJ2-3, with D unclear. This CDR3 spans 14 amino acids. Trimming shortened V by 0 bases and J by 2 bases, and 7 bases separated the two germline ends. The germline V gene encodes CDR1 SGHRS and CDR2 YFSETQ. The CDR3 loop reads CASSLDGDTDTQYF. DNA for the CDR3: TGCGCCAGCAGCTTGGATGGTGACACAGATACGCAGTATTTT.

This clonotype was recorded a few times. The chain employs TRBV10-3 and TRBJ2-3; perhaps TRBD1 as D (6 bases). The V gene's germline CDR1 is ENHRY and CDR2 SYGVKD. The V and J ends lost 5 bases and 0 bases respectively, with 9 bases between them. CDR3 length equals 14 residues. The CDR3 nucleotides read TGTGCCATCAGTTCGACAGGCAGCACAGATACGCAGTATTTT. Translation: CAISSTGSTDTQYF.

The V call is TRBV29-1, the J call TRBJ2-7, with D unresolved. Looked up from germline, CDR1 is SQVTM and CDR2 is ANQGSEA. The CDR3 length is 13 residues. V was pared by 3 bases and J by 0 bases, with 9 bases between. The CDR3 reads CSVERILSYEQYF. In nucleotides, the CDR3 is TGCAGCGTTGAGAGGATCCTCTCCTACGAGCAGTACTTC.

V is TRBV24-1 and J is TRBJ2-1; D assignment may be TRBD1 or TRBD2 (6 bases each). Germline V gene lookup returns CDR1 KGHDR and CDR2 SFDVKD. There are 14 residues in the CDR3. The V gene lost 5 bases and the J gene lost 7 bases, with 14 bases spanning the gap. In nucleotides, the CDR3 is TGTGCCACCAGTGCCTACAGGGCGGGGAATGAGCAGTTCTTC. It yields the protein CATSAYRAGNEQFF.

This clonotype showed up just a few times. J is TRBJ1-5 and V is TRBV12-3 or TRBV12-4; tentatively, D is TRBD1 (6 bases). With 6 bases removed from V and 7 bases from J, the gap between germline ends came to 22 bases. The CDR3 runs to 16 residues. The DNA for the CDR3 is TGTGCCAGCAGCCTAGGGGGGGCAGGGGTCGGACAGCCCCAGCATTTT. As protein: CASSLGGAGVGQPQHF.

This clonotype appeared a few times. The genes are TRBV9 and TRBJ1-1; no definite D call. The CDR3 loop spans 13 amino acids. Germline V gives CDR1 SGDLS, CDR2 YYNGEE. The germline V and J ends were trimmed by 2 bases and 1 base, with 6 bases remaining between them. The DNA for the CDR3 is TGTGCCAGCAGCGTGAACGCGAACACTGAAGCTTTCTTT. It translates to CASSVNANTEAFF.

This chain uses TRBV29-1 with TRBJ1-1; TRBD1 might be the D (5 bases). The V gene's germline CDR1 is SQVTM and CDR2 ANQGSEA. The CDR3 has 11 amino acids. The V end lost 5 bases, the J end lost 6 bases, and 10 bases lay between the germline ends. CDR3 protein: CSVSGVSEAFF. For the CDR3, the DNA is TGCAGCGTTTCGGGGGTATCTGAAGCTTTCTTT. Based on the CDR3 plus reference TRBV29-1 and TRBJ1-1, the full variable domain is SAVISQKPSRDICQRGTSLTIQCQVDSQVTMMFWYRQQPGQSLTLIATANQGSEATYESGFVIDKFPISRPNLTFSTLTVSNMSPEDSSIYLCSVSGVSEAFFGQGTRLTVV.

This clonotype was detected only a few times. J is TRBJ2-3 and V is TRBV7-2; 8 nucleotides match TRBD2. The ends lost 5 bases at V and 14 bases at J; junction bases unmatched: 15. The germline V gene has CDR1 SGHTA and CDR2 FQGNSA. The CDR3 contains 14 residues. The CDR3 protein is CASSPSRGLARMYF. The CDR3 region has the DNA TGTGCCAGCAGCCCCTCGAGAGGACTAGCCCGGATGTATTTT.

This clonotype was counted between two and nine times. This chain links TRBV2 with TRBJ2-3, with 9 nucleotides matching TRBD2. Trimming at V came to 1 base and at J to 0 bases, leaving 2 bases not matched to a gene. The CDR3 contains 16 residues. Germline V CDR1 and CDR2: SNHLY, FYNNEI. CDR3 sequence (DNA): TGTGCCAGCAGTGAAGTGACTAGCGGAAGCACAGATACGCAGTATTTT. This sequence encodes CASSEVTSGSTDTQYF.

This clonotype was seen more than once but under ten times. The V call is TRBV27, the J call TRBJ1-5; 7 bases align to TRBD1. The J segment lost 4 bases and the V segment lost 0 bases, leaving 6 bases of the junction unmatched. The germline V gene has CDR1 MNHEY and CDR2 SMNVEV (reference sequence). The CDR3 spans 16 residues. The CDR3 coding sequence is TGTGCCAGCAGTTTATCCCGACAGGGAGTAAATCAGCCCCAGCATTTT. Amino acids: CASSLSRQGVNQPQHF.

The sample holds a few counts of this clonotype. This chain links TRBV7-3 with TRBJ2-3, with no clear D. V was cut by 5 bases and J by 4 bases, with 13 bases left in between. This CDR3 region has 14 residues. CDR1 SGHTA and CDR2 FQGTGA come from the germline V gene. The CDR3 sequence is CASSEDRGADTQYF. CDR3 DNA: TGTGCCAGCAGCGAAGATAGAGGTGCAGATACGCAGTATTTT.

This clonotype was counted between two and nine times. The chain combines TRBV20-1 with TRBJ2-7, with TRBD2 matching over 8 bases. The length of the CDR3 is 13 residues. Unmatched junction bases numbered 7, after V lost 6 bases and J lost 3 bases. Germline V gene lookup returns CDR1 DFQATT and CDR2 SNEGSKA (reference sequence). The CDR3 nucleotides are TGCAGTGCAACTAGCGGATACCGCTACGAGCAGTACTTC. This encodes CSATSGYRYEQYF.

This clonotype turned up a few times. This sequence joins TRBV7-8 and TRBJ2-7; D gene uncertain. Germline lookup yields CDR1 SGHVS and CDR2 FQNEAQ. V lost 8 bases, J lost 2 bases, and 7 bases lay in between. CDR3 size: 11 residues. In nucleotides, the CDR3 is TGTGCCAGCTACTCCGCCTACGAGCAGTACTTC. Encoded protein: CASYSAYEQYF. Filled out from reference TRBV7-8 and TRBJ2-7, the complete variable domain reads GAGVSQSPRYKVAKRGQDVALRCDPISGHVSLFWYQQALGQGPEFLTYFQNEAQLDKSGLPSDRFFAERPEGSVSTLKIQRTQQEDSAVYLCASYSAYEQYFGPGTRLTVT.

This clonotype was recorded many times. The chain couples TRBV6-2 or TRBV6-3 to TRBJ2-5; unclear D gene. CDR1 MNHEY and CDR2 SVGEGT come from the germline V gene. V lost 1 base, J lost 5 bases, and 2 bases lay in between. The CDR3 contains 11 residues. This CDR3 is CASSYWETQYF. The CDR3 DNA reads TGTGCCAGCAGTTACTGGGAGACCCAGTACTTC.

This chain links TRBV6-5 with TRBJ2-7, with 10 bases lining up with TRBD1. CDR1 is MNHEY, CDR2 SVGAGI, per germline. This CDR3 is 15 amino acids long. Losses at the gene ends were 1 base for V and 3 bases for J; bases not matched to a gene: 3. CDR3 region: CASSYYRTGGYEQYF. The CDR3 DNA is TGTGCCAGCAGTTACTATAGGACAGGGGGCTACGAGCAGTACTTC.

CDR3 loop: CASSLYWGEQETQYF. The CDR3 nucleotides read TGTGCCAGCAGCTTATACTGGGGCGAGCAAGAGACCCAGTACTTC. The chain links TRBV7-2 to TRBJ2-5; weak D call: TRBD1 (5 bases). Per the germline V gene, CDR1 is SGHTA and CDR2 is FQGNSA. V was cut by 2 bases and J by 2 bases, with 12 bases left in between. This CDR3 contains 15 residues.

With regard to this clonotype: A much more abundant neighbour one base away suggests this may be a read error. This chain uses TRBV29-1 with TRBJ2-7; 9 bases match TRBD1. Germline CDR1 SQVTM, CDR2 ANQGSEA. The CDR3 contains 13 residues. The CDR3 nucleotides read TGCAACGTCGAAGGACAGGGGTCCTACGAGCAGTACTTC. Amino acid sequence: CNVEGQGSYEQYF.

This clonotype has only one observation. V gene TRBV7-9 combines with J gene TRBJ1-2; 7 nucleotides line up with TRBD1. Per germline, CDR1 SEHNR and CDR2 FQNEAQ (reference sequence). There are 12 residues in the CDR3. The junction had 8 bases not matched to a gene; V was cut back by 8 bases and J by 8 bases. Here the CDR3 reads CASLYGGGGYTF. CDR3 nucleotides: TGTGCCAGCCTATACGGAGGGGGCGGCTACACCTTC.

This chain links TRBV7-2 with TRBJ2-1, with TRBD2 as a possible D gene (6 bases). V shed 0 bases and J shed 4 bases, with 13 bases lying between them. From germline, CDR1 is SGHTA and CDR2 FQGNSA. The CDR3 totals 16 residues. CDR3 in DNA: TGTGCCAGCAGCTTAGCAGTCGGGAGTGGGTACAATGAGCAGTTCTTC. As protein: CASSLAVGSGYNEQFF.

This clonotype was detected only a few times. The chain employs TRBV12-3 or TRBV12-4 and TRBJ2-7; TRBD1 or TRBD2 may be the D gene (5 bases each). Trimming stripped 5 bases from V and 6 bases from J, with 26 bases between. The CDR3 runs to 17 residues. CDR3 DNA sequence: TGTGCCAGCAGTAAATCCGGGACCCAGGGTGGGTCGGGCGAGCAGTACTTC. Translating it yields CASSKSGTQGGSGEQYF.

The genes are TRBV6-2 or TRBV6-3 and TRBJ2-5; D not resolved. The end of the DNA is better explained by TRBJ2-7, so the J call may be wrong. Germline V lookup: CDR1 MNHEY, CDR2 SVGEGT. The CDR3 has 11 residues. CDR3 bases: TGTGCCAGCAGTACCCGGGTCGAGCAGTACTTC. It is translated as CASSTRVEQYF.

The chain is built from TRBV11-2 and TRBJ2-1; D is unresolved. Germline V gene sequence: CDR1 SGHAT, CDR2 FQNNGV. The CDR3 sequence is 16 residues long. V lost 5 bases, J lost 3 bases, and 17 bases lay in between. In DNA form, the CDR3 reads TGTGCCAGCAGCGCGGCTGGAGTGGGTTACTACAATGAGCAGTTCTTC. Translation gives CASSAAGVGYYNEQFF.

The chain has TRBV12-3 or TRBV12-4 and TRBJ1-4, with D perhaps matching TRBD1 (5 bases). Trimming removed 6 bases from V and 4 bases from J, with 18 bases in between. There are 16 residues in the CDR3. The CDR3 sequence: CASSSGTALGNEKLFF. The CDR3 coding sequence is TGTGCCAGCAGCAGTGGGACGGCGCTTGGTAATGAAAAACTGTTTTTT.

The table lists this clonotype with a few counts. V is TRBV29-1 and J is TRBJ2-7; possibly TRBD1 for D (6 bases). The ends were cut back, 6 bases at V and 3 bases at J, with 15 bases in the middle. The CDR3 sequence is 13 residues long. In germline, CDR1 is SQVTM, CDR2 ANQGSEA. As DNA, the CDR3 is TGCAGCGTCCAACAGGGCTTGAGCTACGAGCAGTACTTC. It encodes CSVQQGLSYEQYF.

This clonotype was counted only a few times. This chain links TRBV3-1 with TRBJ2-1, with D possibly being TRBD1 or TRBD2 (5 bases each). The V gene's germline CDR1 is LGHDT and CDR2 YNNKEL (reference sequence). The CDR3 runs to 14 residues. With 11 bases removed from V and 2 bases from J, the gap between germline ends came to 16 bases. The CDR3 region has the DNA TGTGCCCTTAAGGGACCCCTAACCTACAATGAGCAGTTCTTC. This codes for CALKGPLTYNEQFF.

In its sample, this clonotype was seen a few times. The chain carries TRBV27 and TRBJ1-1; D is undetermined. V lost 5 bases to trimming and J lost 5 bases, with 12 bases between them. This CDR3 region has 13 residues. Germline CDR1 reads MNHEY; CDR2 reads SMNVEV (reference sequence). CDR3 nucleotides: TGTGCCAGCAGTACCAGAGGAGGGACTGAAGCTTTCTTT. Translated, it gives CASSTRGGTEAFF.

The chain joins TRBV30 to TRBJ2-1; D perhaps matches TRBD2 (6 bases). V was pared by 0 bases and J by 8 bases, with 14 bases between. The CDR3 sequence is 14 residues long. The germline V gene has CDR1 GTSNPN and CDR2 SVGIG (reference sequence). The DNA for the CDR3 is TGTGCCTGGAGTGTACCTTCCGGGAGCTATGAGCAGTTCTTC. Translated: CAWSVPSGSYEQFF.